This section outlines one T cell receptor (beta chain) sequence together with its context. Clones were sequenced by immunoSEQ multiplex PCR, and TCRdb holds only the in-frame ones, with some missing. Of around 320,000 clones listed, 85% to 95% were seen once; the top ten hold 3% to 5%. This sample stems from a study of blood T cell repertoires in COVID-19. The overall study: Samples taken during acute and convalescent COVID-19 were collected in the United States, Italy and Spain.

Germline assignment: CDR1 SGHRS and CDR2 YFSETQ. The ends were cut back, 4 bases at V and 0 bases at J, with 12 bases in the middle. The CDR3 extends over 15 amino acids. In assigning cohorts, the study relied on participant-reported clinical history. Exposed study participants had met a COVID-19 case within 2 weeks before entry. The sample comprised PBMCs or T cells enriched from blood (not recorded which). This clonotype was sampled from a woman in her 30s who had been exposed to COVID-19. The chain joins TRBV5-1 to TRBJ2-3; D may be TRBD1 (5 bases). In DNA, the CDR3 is TGCGCCAGCAGCCTAGACAGAGTAAGCACAGATACGCAGTATTTT. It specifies CASSLDRVSTDTQYF.